The T cell receptor beta chain under discussion was sequenced for a study of T cell responses to AZD1222 COVID-19 vaccine. Here immunoSEQ multiplex PCR was the method, and the copy in TCRdb shows in-frame clones only, minus some. This repertoire shows about 97,000 clones, around 87% found once; its top ten account for roughly 10%. The CDR3 runs 15 residues. The germline V and J ends were trimmed by 4 bases and 2 bases, with 14 bases remaining between them. CDR1 is LGHNA, CDR2 YSLEER, per germline. This receptor was identified in an adult who received the AZD1222 COVID-19 vaccine. The sequencing used peripheral blood, collected 28 days after the second AZD1222 dose. The V gene is TRBV4-3, the J gene TRBJ1-2; possible D gene TRBD1, 5 bases. CDR3 DNA sequence: TGCGCCAGCAGCCCTACGTGGGGCAGAAACTATGGCTACACCTTC. Its translation is CASSPTWGRNYGYTF.